The 32 T cell receptor beta chains presented below share a single source sample, sequenced in a study of blood T cell repertoires in COVID-19. The repertoire was sequenced with immunoSEQ multiplex PCR; TCRdb's copy has only in-frame clones and lacks some. The sample yields some 200,000 clones, about 85% seen once. The sample was peripheral blood. The receptor set was obtained from a woman older than 75 with COVID-19, enrolled during active disease.

This clone has just one count. This chain joins TRBV18 and TRBJ1-2; no definite D call. CDR3 length equals 14 residues. V gave up 1 base and J gave up 2 bases, with 8 bases separating them. Germline V CDR1 and CDR2: KGHSH, LQKENI. Here the CDR3 reads CASSPQLENYGYTF. In nucleotides, the CDR3 is TGTGCCAGCTCACCACAGTTAGAAAACTATGGCTACACCTTC.

V is TRBV3-1 (or the pseudogene TRBV3-2) and J is TRBJ1-6, with D hard to call. Trimming removed 3 bases from V and 7 bases from J, with 13 bases in between. Germline CDR1 LGHDT, CDR2 YNNKEL (reference sequence). The length of the CDR3 is 15 residues. The CDR3 nucleotides are TGTGCCAGCAGCCAGGTGGTCAGCGGCAATTCACCCCTCCACTTT. It encodes CASSQVVSGNSPLHF.

The chain links TRBV5-1 to TRBJ2-3; D is possibly TRBD2 (5 bases). Germline CDR1 reads SGHRS; CDR2 reads YFSETQ. The CDR3 sequence is 14 residues long. V was cut by 3 bases and J by 2 bases, with 10 bases left in between. The DNA of the CDR3 is TGCGCCAGCAGCTACGGTGGACTCACAGATACGCAGTATTTT. It translates to CASSYGGLTDTQYF.

CDR3 protein: CASSPPRRGLGSDTQYF. CDR3 nucleotide sequence: TGTGCCAGCTCACCACCGAGGAGGGGGCTAGGTTCAGATACGCAGTATTTT. The chain recombines TRBV18 with TRBJ2-3, with D possibly being TRBD1 (7 bases). The CDR3 sequence is 17 residues long. Per the germline V gene, CDR1 is KGHSH and CDR2 is LQKENI. Trimming removed 0 bases from V and 4 bases from J, with 17 bases in between.

This rearrangement joins TRBV2 to TRBJ2-7, with 8 bases aligning to TRBD1. The ends lost 10 bases at V and 6 bases at J; junction bases unmatched: 14. The CDR3 is 14 residues long. Germline assignment: CDR1 SNHLY and CDR2 FYNNEI. CDR3 amino acids: CAIAGGEGMGEQYV. In DNA, the CDR3 is TGTGCCATAGCAGGGGGCGAAGGGATGGGCGAGCAGTACGTC.

This clone appeared a single time. The V call is TRBV10-2, the J call TRBJ2-4; D may be TRBD2 (6 bases). CDR3 length equals 13 residues. The V end lost 6 bases, the J end lost 9 bases, and 15 bases lay between the germline ends. CDR1 and CDR2 (germline): WSHSY, SAAADI. In DNA, the CDR3 is TGCGCCAGCAGCGGACAATACGGGAGCATTCAGTACTTC. Translation gives CASSGQYGSIQYF.

This chain links TRBV3-1 (or the pseudogene TRBV3-2) with TRBJ1-1, with a weak D call TRBD1 (6 bases). Trimming shortened V by 1 base and J by 4 bases, and 13 bases separated the two germline ends. CDR1 and CDR2 (germline): LGHDT, YNNKEL (reference sequence). This CDR3 has 15 residues. The CDR3 DNA is TGTGCCAGCAGCCAAGGAGCAGGGGCTGGCACTGAAGCTTTCTTT. This gives the protein CASSQGAGAGTEAFF.

On this clone itself: The conserved phenylalanine or tryptophan normally closing the CDR3 is absent here, so this likely arose from a read error. The DNA is left out, because the CDR3 cannot be placed on it with certainty; the CDR3 is given as TCRdb lists it. The V gene is TRBV6-1, the J gene TRBJ1-5. The CDR3 comprises 17 residues, both ends counted. Per germline, CDR1 MNHNS and CDR2 SASEGT. CDR3: CASSEASPPQHFGDGTR.

The V gene is TRBV3-1 (or the pseudogene TRBV3-2), the J gene TRBJ2-7, with 9 bases that match TRBD2. V shed 0 bases and J 1 base; nucleotides not matched to a gene: 10. CDR3 length equals 18 residues. Germline V CDR1 and CDR2: LGHDT, YNNKEL (reference sequence). CDR3 region: CASSQDLLAGLESYEQYF. In nucleotides, the CDR3 is TGTGCCAGCAGCCAAGACTTGCTAGCGGGGTTGGAATCCTACGAGCAGTACTTC.

This chain connects TRBV19 to TRBJ1-4, with D possibly TRBD1 on 6 matching bases. CDR3 length equals 16 residues. CDR1 is LNHDA and CDR2 is SQIVND in the germline V gene (reference sequence). V was pared by 8 bases and J by 8 bases, with 24 bases between. The CDR3 region is CASRDPGHIMREKLFF. The CDR3 DNA reads TGTGCCAGTCGCGACCCGGGACACATAATGCGGGAAAAACTGTTTTTT.

The chain combines TRBV6-5 with TRBJ2-5; TRBD2 might be the D (5 bases). V gave up 6 bases and J gave up 7 bases, with 15 bases separating them. The germline CDR1 and CDR2 sequences are MNHEY and SVGAGI. The CDR3 covers 13 residues. In nucleotides, the CDR3 is TGTGCCAGCAGCAACTCCGGGATTGGGACCCAGTACTTC. Translating gives CASSNSGIGTQYF.

This clone was detected once. The chain links TRBV18 to TRBJ1-5; D perhaps matches TRBD1 (6 bases). CDR3 length: 13 residues. Germline CDR1 is KGHSH and CDR2 is LQKENI. The V gene lost 5 bases and the J gene lost 6 bases, with 11 bases spanning the gap. CDR3 in amino acids: CASSGGGGQPQHF. The CDR3 DNA sequence: TGTGCCAGCTCAGGGGGCGGGGGTCAGCCCCAGCATTTT. The full variable domain, rest sourced from reference TRBV18 and TRBJ1-5, is NAGVMQNPRHLVRRRGQEARLRCSPMKGHSHVYWYRQLPEEGLKFMVYLQKENIIDESGMPKERFSAEFPKEGPSILRIQQVVRGDSAAYFCASSGGGGQPQHFGDGTRLSIL.

J is TRBJ2-2 and V is TRBV10-3; the match to TRBD2 covers 9 bases. Looked up from germline, CDR1 is ENHRY and CDR2 is SYGVKD. The CDR3 length is 15 residues. With V trimmed by 8 bases and J by 1 base, 5 bases remained unmatched. CDR3 sequence reads: CAIGASGMNTGELFF. In nucleotides, the CDR3 is TGTGCCATCGGGGCTAGCGGGATGAACACCGGGGAGCTGTTTTTT.

This chain uses TRBV4-2 with TRBJ2-7, with 13 bases aligning to TRBD2. V trimming: 1 base; J trimming: 1 base; junction bases outside the gene matches: 7. The germline CDR1 and CDR2 sequences are LGHNA and YNFKEQ. The CDR3 covers 18 residues. The CDR3 spells CASSQVGLAGITSYEQYF. The CDR3 nucleotides are TGTGCCAGCAGCCAAGTGGGACTAGCGGGGATAACTTCCTACGAGCAGTACTTC.

J is TRBJ1-6 and V is TRBV5-5; TRBD1 agrees at 8 bases. The CDR3 runs 15 residues. Trimming took 4 bases from V and 6 from J; bases not matched to a gene: 6. Germline V gene sequence: CDR1 SGHKS, CDR2 YYEKEE (reference sequence). The CDR3 DNA reads TGTGCCAGCAGCCAAGGACAGGGAAGTAATTCACCCCTCCACTTT. Protein sequence: CASSQGQGSNSPLHF.

The chain couples TRBV7-2 to TRBJ2-1, with D possibly being TRBD1 (6 bases). Per germline, CDR1 SGHTA and CDR2 FQGNSA. V lost 0 bases and J lost 8, with 14 bases in between. The CDR3 contains 15 residues. CDR3 nucleotides: TGTGCCAGCAGCTTAGCGCCTTCACAGGGCTATGAGCAGTTCTTC. Its translation is CASSLAPSQGYEQFF.

This clone occurred a few times. J is TRBJ1-6 and V is TRBV29-1; no reliable D call. Trimming pared 5 bases from V and 3 bases from J, leaving 8 bases between. From germline, CDR1 is SQVTM and CDR2 ANQGSEA. The CDR3 is 13 residues long. The CDR3 protein is CSVLALYNSPLHF. Here the CDR3 DNA reads TGCAGCGTTTTGGCTCTCTATAATTCACCCCTCCACTTT.

The chain couples TRBV9 to TRBJ2-3; TRBD2 might be the D (5 bases). CDR1 is SGDLS, CDR2 YYNGEE, per germline. The CDR3 runs to 12 residues. Trimming cost V 2 bases and J 6 bases, with 7 bases left between them. The CDR3 reads CASSVSGDTQYF. Written as DNA, the CDR3 is TGTGCCAGCAGCGTGTCGGGGGATACGCAGTATTTT.

The chain combines TRBV7-2 with TRBJ1-5, with 7 bases lining up with TRBD1. The V segment lost 5 bases and the J segment 7 bases; nucleotides outside the gene matches: 5. This CDR3 region has 13 residues. Germline CDR1 is SGHTA and CDR2 is FQGNSA. CDR3 loop: CASSQQTGQPQHF. Here the CDR3 DNA reads TGTGCCAGCAGCCAACAGACAGGGCAGCCCCAGCATTTT. The full variable domain, its missing parts supplied by reference TRBV7-2 and TRBJ1-5, is GAGVSQSPSNKVTEKGKDVELRCDPISGHTALYWYRQSLGQGLEFLIYFQGNSAPDKSGLPSDRFSAERTGGSVSTLTIQRTQQEDSAVYLCASSQQTGQPQHFGDGTRLSIL.

This clone was counted between two and nine times. The CDR3 nucleotides are TGTGCCTGGAGGGATTCAGGGGGGAATTCACCCCTCCACTTT. This translates into CAWRDSGGNSPLHF. The chain employs TRBV30 and TRBJ1-6, with 7 bases that match TRBD1. V lost 3 bases and J lost 7; bases outside the gene matches: 6. The CDR3 has 14 amino acids. The germline V gene has CDR1 GTSNPN and CDR2 SVGIG (reference sequence).

This chain connects TRBV27 to TRBJ2-3; D is possibly TRBD1 (5 bases). From germline, CDR1 is MNHEY and CDR2 SMNVEV (reference sequence). V was shortened by 8 bases and J by 1 base, with 16 bases between the two germline ends. The CDR3 runs 15 residues. This chain's CDR3 is CASQRWGDGTDTQYF. In DNA, the CDR3 is TGTGCCAGCCAGCGTTGGGGCGATGGCACAGATACGCAGTATTTT.

V gene TRBV7-2 combines with J gene TRBJ2-3, with D possibly TRBD1 on 6 matching bases. Germline V gene lookup returns CDR1 SGHTA and CDR2 FQGNSA. CDR3 size: 13 residues. Trimming took off 8 bases at V and 0 bases at J, with 9 bases between the two ends. For the CDR3, the DNA is TGTGCCAGCGGCAGGGGAAGCACAGATACGCAGTATTTT. As protein: CASGRGSTDTQYF.

V is TRBV19 and J is TRBJ1-2; weak D call: TRBD1 (6 bases). V was cut by 2 bases and J by 4 bases, with 17 bases left in between. The CDR3 contains 16 residues. Germline CDR1 is LNHDA and CDR2 is SQIVND (reference sequence). CDR3 DNA sequence: TGTGCCAGTAGTATACTCCACCTGCAGACAGGCTATGGCTACACCTTC. This translates into CASSILHLQTGYGYTF.

The chain combines TRBV6-4 with TRBJ1-5, with a weak D call TRBD1 (5 bases). Germline values: CDR1 MRHNA, CDR2 SNTAGT. The CDR3 contains 17 residues. Between the trimmed V and J ends, which lost 1 base and 7 bases, there was a span of 20 bases. The CDR3 region is CASSDWARGGYGQPQHF. CDR3 bases: TGTGCCAGCAGTGACTGGGCGCGGGGGGGATACGGGCAGCCCCAGCATTTT.

This sequence joins TRBV20-1 and TRBJ1-2, with a weak D call TRBD1 (5 bases). Germline V gene sequence: CDR1 DFQATT, CDR2 SNEGSKA (reference sequence). The V end lost 2 bases, the J end lost 8 bases, and 9 bases lay between the germline ends. This CDR3 has 11 residues. The CDR3 loop reads CSARRGGGYTF. CDR3 DNA: TGCAGTGCTAGAAGGGGAGGGGGCTACACCTTC.

The V call is TRBV14, the J call TRBJ1-3; D is perhaps TRBD1 (5 bases). Germline loops: CDR1 SGHDN, CDR2 FVKESK. This CDR3 comprises 15 residues. Trimming removed 0 bases at V and 5 bases at J, with 11 bases between. The CDR3 region is CASSQEKTVRNTIYF. The CDR3 DNA reads as TGTGCCAGCAGCCAAGAGAAGACAGTTCGAAACACCATATATTTT.

The chain couples TRBV29-1 to TRBJ2-7, with 8 bases fitting TRBD1. The CDR3 consists of 12 residues. V dropped 5 bases and J dropped 7; count of bases not matched to a gene: 7. CDR1 is SQVTM and CDR2 is ANQGSEA in the germline V gene. Here the CDR3 reads CSVRQGPGEQYF. As DNA, the CDR3 is TGCAGCGTTCGACAGGGGCCGGGGGAGCAGTACTTC.

This chain links TRBV25-1 with TRBJ2-7, with D perhaps matching TRBD1 (5 bases). Germline V gene data show CDR1 as MGHDK and CDR2 as SYGVNS. CDR3 length equals 16 residues. V lost 11 bases to trimming and J lost 3 bases, with 26 bases between them. The CDR3 sequence: CARKSLKDILRYEQYV. CDR3 DNA: TGTGCCCGAAAATCCCTAAAGGACATCTTACGCTACGAGCAGTACGTC.

This chain joins TRBV7-2 and TRBJ2-1; the D gene is possibly TRBD2 (5 bases). V was trimmed by 3 bases and J by 6 bases, leaving 12 bases between them. This CDR3 has 14 amino acids. Germline-derived CDR1 and CDR2 are SGHTA and FQGNSA. The CDR3 DNA is TGTGCCAGCAGCTTTTACGGGGTGAGCAATGAGCAGTTCTTC. This encodes CASSFYGVSNEQFF.

The V call is TRBV7-2, the J call TRBJ1-1, with TRBD1 identical over 9 bases. Germline V CDR1 and CDR2: SGHTA, FQGNSA. This CDR3 is 16 amino acids long. The V segment lost 5 bases and the J segment 0 bases; nucleotides outside the gene matches: 7. CDR3: CASSDRDRALNTEAFF. DNA for the CDR3: TGTGCCAGCAGCGACCGGGACAGGGCATTGAACACTGAAGCTTTCTTT.

Regarding this clone: In the same sample, other DNA sequences code for this CDR3. The rearrangement uses TRBV28 and TRBJ2-7, with D maybe TRBD2 (5 bases). The ends were cut back, 2 bases at V and 6 bases at J, with 8 bases in the middle. The germline CDR1 and CDR2 sequences are MDHEN and SYDVKM. This CDR3 region has 12 residues. This CDR3 reads CASSLPGFEQYF. As DNA, the CDR3 is TGTGCCAGCAGTTTACCGGGGTTCGAGCAGTACTTC.

The chain is built from TRBV19 and TRBJ1-6, with D tentatively TRBD1 (6 bases). Per the germline V gene, CDR1 is LNHDA and CDR2 is SQIVND (reference sequence). CDR3 length: 14 amino acids. V shed 3 bases and J shed 6 bases, with 9 bases lying between them. CDR3 region: CASSMGTPNSPLHF. In nucleotides, the CDR3 is TGTGCCAGTAGTATGGGGACACCTAATTCACCCCTCCACTTT.